This record concerns one T cell receptor beta chain sequence. No antigen is known for it. The study profiled TCR beta VDJ and CDR3 using genomic DNA as template. TCRdb re-called the reads with MiXCR, one entry per CDR3 protein. The table lists some 120,000 distinct CDR3 sequences, 48% of them singletons. This entry comes from a study of CD8+CD57+ T cells in acquired aplastic anemia. Background on the study: Recorded DNA amounts for sorted CD4+ and CD8+ cells had an average of about 3.5 ug. CD4+ cell libraries from healthy donors averaged approximately 10 million reads. General study points: Controls and patients did not differ significantly in CD8+ Simpson's diversity.

From germline, CDR1 is DFQATT and CDR2 SNEGSKA (reference sequence). This CDR3 region has 14 residues. J gave up 0 bases and V 4 bases, and 5 bases lay outside the gene matches. The source is a human donor in good health, serving as a control. This chain links TRBV20-1 with TRBJ2-7, with TRBD2 identical over 8 bases. The sequencing input was sorted CD4+, CD8+, or CD8+CD57+ T cells (not recorded which) from PBMCs. The CDR3 spells CSAIGLAGSYEQYF. The CDR3 DNA is TGCAGTGCTATCGGGCTAGCGGGCTCCTACGAGCAGTACTTC.